This T cell receptor (beta chain) was observed in a study of blood T cell repertoires in COVID-19. Study-level information: The United States, Italy and Spain supplied acute and convalescent COVID-19 samples.

Germline-derived CDR1 and CDR2 are MGHDK and SYGVNS. The CDR3 totals 15 residues. Trimming cost V 4 bases and J 6 bases; bases outside gene matches: 7. Repertoires were generated with immunoSEQ multiplex PCR, while TCRdb's copy carries only in-frame clones and drops some. The sample includes 29,000 or so clones, 60% to 85% of them seen just once. Sequencing was carried out using peripheral blood. The sequence came from a woman aged 70-85 years with active or convalescent COVID-19. The chain joins TRBV25-1 to TRBJ2-7; TRBD1 agrees at 12 bases. The chain's CDR3 is CASSGDRGLSGEQYF. The CDR3 DNA reads as TGTGCCAGCAGTGGGGACAGGGGGCTAAGTGGCGAGCAGTACTTC.